The 21 T cell receptor beta chains below were found in one sample sequenced in a study of cytomegalovirus exposure and HLA in healthy donors. Primers for the PCR totalled 60 Vbeta and 13 Jbeta. TCRdb keeps only in-frame clones here, not all; method: immunoSEQ multiplex PCR. The sample records 150,000 to 200,000 clones, 75% to 80% being singletons. Sequencing was carried out using PBMCs. The receptors were gathered from a woman aged 30 to 39 in good health and CMV-seropositive.

The chain is built from TRBV27 and TRBJ1-4; D gene ambiguous. The CDR3 loop spans 16 amino acids. Looked up from germline, CDR1 is MNHEY and CDR2 is SMNVEV (reference sequence). V lost 0 bases and J lost 0, with 8 bases in between. The DNA for the CDR3 is TGTGCCAGCAGTTTATCATCAGGTGCAACTAATGAAAAACTGTTTTTT. It translates to CASSLSSGATNEKLFF.

A single count supports this clone. This chain links TRBV7-2 with TRBJ2-1; 7 bases map to TRBD2. The CDR3 consists of 12 residues. V dropped 5 bases and J dropped 9; count of bases not matched to a gene: 4. Germline CDR1 SGHTA, CDR2 FQGNSA. CDR3 nucleotide sequence: TGTGCCAGCAGCCGCAGCGGGATTGAGCAGTTCTTC. This sequence encodes CASSRSGIEQFF.

This clone showed up just a few times. The CDR3 is CASKEGSSYEQYF. Written as DNA, the CDR3 is TGTGCCAGCAAGGAGGGTAGCTCCTACGAGCAGTACTTC. The chain recombines TRBV2 with TRBJ2-7; D perhaps matches TRBD2 (6 bases). The CDR3 is 13 residues long. Germline V gene lookup returns CDR1 SNHLY and CDR2 FYNNEI. V gave up 7 bases and J gave up 0 bases, with 10 bases separating them. Full variable domain (rest looked up from reference TRBV2 and TRBJ2-7): EPEVTQTPSHQVTQMGQEVILRCVPISNHLYFYWYRQILGQKVEFLVSFYNNEISEKSEIFDDQFSVERPDGSNFTLKIRSTKLEDSAMYFCASKEGSSYEQYFGPGTRLTVT.

The CDR3 is CASSPWEGRHEQFF. For the CDR3, the DNA is TGTGCCAGCAGCCCCTGGGAGGGTAGGCATGAGCAGTTCTTC. This chain uses TRBV7-2 with TRBJ2-1; 7 nucleotides align to TRBD2. The CDR3 consists of 14 residues. Trimming cost V 5 bases and J 8 bases; bases outside gene matches: 9. Germline values: CDR1 SGHTA, CDR2 FQGNSA.

This chain connects TRBV6-5 to TRBJ2-1, with TRBD2 matching 8 bases. The CDR3 is 16 residues long. Germline V CDR1 and CDR2: MNHEY, SVGAGI. J gave up 1 base and V 0 bases, and 2 bases lay outside the gene matches. CDR3 DNA sequence: TGTGCCAGCAGTTACTCCGGGGGGGGTTCCTACAATGAGCAGTTCTTC. It codes for CASSYSGGGSYNEQFF.

The J gene is TRBJ2-2, the V gene TRBV13; D is unresolved. The CDR3 runs to 13 residues. V lost 5 bases and J lost 1, with 5 bases in between. Germline V lookup: CDR1 PRHDT, CDR2 FYEKMQ (reference sequence). The CDR3 region is CASSGQNTGELFF. For the CDR3, the DNA is TGTGCCAGCAGCGGGCAGAACACCGGGGAGCTGTTTTTT.

This clone was counted a few times. The J gene is TRBJ2-2, the V gene TRBV5-1; D remains ambiguous. The V and J ends lost 5 bases and 1 base respectively, with 12 bases between them. Per the germline V gene, CDR1 is SGHRS and CDR2 is YFSETQ. The CDR3 extends over 15 amino acids. CDR3 DNA sequence: TGCGCCAGCAGGGGCGTCCCCCTGAACACCGGGGAGCTGTTTTTT. Its translation is CASRGVPLNTGELFF. The entire variable domain, with the rest obtained from reference TRBV5-1 and TRBJ2-2, is as follows: KAGVTQTPRYLIKTRGQQVTLSCSPISGHRSVSWYQQTPGQGLQFLFEYFSETQRNKGNFPGRFSGRQFSNSRSEMNVSTLELGDSALYLCASRGVPLNTGELFFGEGSRLTVL.

This clone appeared a few times. The rearrangement links TRBV6-5 to TRBJ2-1, with D possibly being TRBD2 (5 bases). Germline values: CDR1 MNHEY, CDR2 SVGAGI. The CDR3 consists of 15 residues. Trimming removed 2 bases at V and 4 bases at J, with 12 bases between. The CDR3 is CASSYEVGVYNEQFF. In DNA form, the CDR3 reads TGTGCCAGCAGTTACGAGGTGGGAGTATACAATGAGCAGTTCTTC.

The rearrangement joins TRBV5-6 to TRBJ1-6; maybe TRBD1 (5 bases). V lost 5 bases and J lost 0, with 9 bases in between. CDR1 is SGHDT and CDR2 is YYEEEE in the germline V gene. The CDR3 spans 15 residues. This CDR3 reads CASRGGASYNSPLHF. The CDR3 DNA reads TGTGCCAGCAGGGGGGGAGCCTCCTATAATTCACCCCTCCACTTT.

The V and J genes are TRBV4-3 and TRBJ1-2; D possibly corresponds to TRBD1 (5 bases). The V end lost 0 bases, the J end lost 0 bases, and 11 bases lay between the germline ends. Germline CDR1 and CDR2: LGHNA and YSLEER. This CDR3 has 16 residues. The CDR3 DNA sequence: TGCGCCAGCAGCCAAGAGTTTGGGGGGACTAACTATGGCTACACCTTC. It translates to CASSQEFGGTNYGYTF.

This clone was recorded only once. This chain uses TRBV6-1 with TRBJ2-7; no clear D. CDR1 MNHNS and CDR2 SASEGT come from the germline V gene. There are 13 residues in the CDR3. V lost 1 base to trimming and J lost 4 bases, with 8 bases between them. This CDR3 reads CASSEGDWYEQYF. In DNA, the CDR3 is TGTGCCAGCAGTGAAGGAGACTGGTACGAGCAGTACTTC.

This chain uses TRBV2 with TRBJ2-7; the D gene is possibly TRBD1 (6 bases). V gave up 7 bases and J gave up 4 bases, with 17 bases separating them. Per germline, CDR1 SNHLY and CDR2 FYNNEI. The CDR3 extends over 14 amino acids. The CDR3 DNA is TGTGCCAGCAACCCGCAGGGGACCGATTACGAGCAGTACTTC. Translated: CASNPQGTDYEQYF.

The V and J genes are TRBV7-2 and TRBJ2-3; 12 nucleotides agree with TRBD2. V lost 5 bases to trimming and J lost 4 bases; unmatched junction nucleotides: 7. This CDR3 contains 16 residues. Germline values: CDR1 SGHTA, CDR2 FQGNSA. CDR3 nucleotides: TGTGCCAGCAGCACAACTAGCGGGGGGAAACCAGATACGCAGTATTTT. Its translation: CASSTTSGGKPDTQYF.

The chain carries TRBV5-8 and TRBJ1-2; 12 positions agree with TRBD1. The CDR3 contains 15 residues. J was trimmed by 8 bases and V by 7 bases; bases with no gene match: 12. Germline loops: CDR1 SGHTS, CDR2 YDEGEE. DNA of the CDR3: TGTGCCAGCCGACTCCCGGGACAGGGGGCGGGCGGCTACACCTTC. Protein sequence: CASRLPGQGAGGYTF.

The chain has TRBV19 and TRBJ1-1; D remains unclear. CDR1 is LNHDA and CDR2 is SQIVND in the germline V gene (reference sequence). The CDR3 loop spans 13 amino acids. Deletions cut 0 bases from V and 5 bases from J, with 7 bases between. CDR3 sequence: CASSIDRETEAFF. The CDR3 bases are TGTGCCAGTAGTATAGATCGAGAGACTGAAGCTTTCTTT.

The chain couples TRBV7-9 to TRBJ2-2; TRBD1 matches 7 bases. V was pared by 2 bases and J by 7 bases, with 10 bases of the junction left unmatched. This CDR3 is 16 amino acids long. CDR1 is SEHNR, CDR2 FQNEAQ, per germline (reference sequence). CDR3 sequence reads: CASSLTTGIWIGELFF. CDR3 nucleotide sequence: TGTGCCAGCAGCTTAACGACAGGGATTTGGATCGGGGAGCTGTTTTTT. Full variable domain (outside the CDR3, taken from reference TRBV7-9 and TRBJ2-2): DTGVSQNPRHKITKRGQNVTFRCDPISEHNRLYWYRQTLGQGPEFLTYFQNEAQLEKSRLLSDRFSAERPKGSFSTLEIQRTEQGDSAMYLCASSLTTGIWIGELFFGEGSRLTVL.

V usage is TRBV7-8 and J usage is TRBJ2-1, with unresolved D. Germline CDR1 reads SGHVS; CDR2 reads FQNEAQ. The length of the CDR3 is 12 residues. Trimming removed 5 bases from V and 9 bases from J, with 11 bases in between. CDR3 sequence (DNA): TGTGCCAGCAGCGAAATAGCAAGTGAGCAGTTCTTC. It encodes CASSEIASEQFF.

The chain is built from TRBV5-1 and TRBJ2-5, with D hard to call. This CDR3 is built from 16 residues. Germline V gene data show CDR1 as SGHRS and CDR2 as YFSETQ. V lost 9 bases, J lost 3 bases, and 24 bases lay in between. CDR3 residues: CAIPTVEQLLEETQYF. For the CDR3, the DNA is TGCGCCATACCCACTGTTGAGCAACTATTAGAAGAGACCCAGTACTTC.

The chain combines TRBV7-2 with TRBJ2-2; TRBD2 aligns across 7 bases. J gave up 6 bases and V 1 base, and 2 bases lay outside the gene matches. The CDR3 spans 14 residues. Per the germline V gene, CDR1 is SGHTA and CDR2 is FQGNSA. The DNA for the CDR3 is TGTGCCAGCAGCTTAGGACTAGCAGCCGGGGAGCTGTTTTTT. This codes for CASSLGLAAGELFF.

This clone was seen a handful of times. CDR3 DNA: TGTGCCAGCAGTGAATACCGCGGGAGTGTCACCGGGGAGCTGTTTTTT. Protein: CASSEYRGSVTGELFF. The chain employs TRBV25-1 and TRBJ2-2, with 7 bases lining up with TRBD2. This CDR3 has 16 amino acids. V dropped 0 bases and J dropped 4; count of bases not matched to a gene: 5. Germline CDR1 reads MGHDK; CDR2 reads SYGVNS.

Points on this clone: The DNA is left out, because the CDR3 cannot be placed on it with certainty; the CDR3 is given as TCRdb lists it. The chain combines TRBV21-1 with TRBJ1-1; TRBD1 reflects the table's D call only, with no check against the DNA. TRBV21-1 is an annotated pseudogene. The CDR3 adds up to 15 amino acids, both ends counted. CDR3 sequence reads: CASSKDVGQGAEAFF.